The T cell receptor beta chain under discussion was sequenced for a study of CD8+CD57+ T cells in acquired aplastic anemia. Overall study: The sorted CD4+ and CD8+ cells yielded an average around 3 ug of DNA. Read counts for CD4+ cells (from healthy donors) averaged about 10 million.

The CDR3 spans 16 residues. CDR1 SGHAT and CDR2 FQDESV come from the germline V gene (reference sequence). After removal of 5 bases from V and 7 bases from J, the junction contained 14 bases not matched to a gene. This clonotype came up once. Genomic DNA constituted the template upon which TCR beta VDJ and CDR3 profiling was performed. TCRdb called the reads again in MiXCR, with one record for every CDR3 protein. The data show about 150,000 distinct CDR3 sequences, about 40% seen once. The rearrangement links TRBV11-1 to TRBJ2-1; 7 bases are shared with TRBD1. The sequence came from a human donor in good health, serving as a control. Sequenced input: sorted CD4+, CD8+, or CD8+CD57+ T cells (not recorded which) from PBMCs. The CDR3 spells CASSMQQGPKWNEQFF. CDR3 nucleotides: TGTGCCAGCAGCATGCAACAGGGGCCCAAATGGAATGAGCAGTTCTTC.